This TCR beta chain comes out of a study of post-analysis software for immune sequencing data. General study results and limits: Among a few TRBV segments more frequent in patients than controls were TRBV5-6, TRBV5-1 and TRBV20-1. Controls had significantly higher normalized Chao1 diversity than multiple sclerosis patients.

TCR beta cDNA libraries included unique molecular identifiers. Via MiXCR, TCRdb re-called the PCR reads, giving one row per CDR3 protein. The sample holds around 440,000 distinct CDR3 sequences, around 40% seen once. A word on this clonotype: Its matching antigen is unknown.

The V end was cut by 3 bases, the J end by 7 bases, with 9 bases between. Germline V CDR1 and CDR2: SQVTM, ANQGSEA. This CDR3 has 11 residues. V usage is TRBV29-1 and J usage is TRBJ1-2; D may be TRBD1 (6 bases). The sample was blood. The clonotype was recovered from a girl aged 5-17 years with multiple sclerosis. The CDR3 sequence is CSVDRGLGYTF. In DNA form, the CDR3 reads TGCAGCGTTGATCGGGGGCTTGGCTACACCTTC.